The present TCR beta chain was sequenced within a study of blood T cells in healthy people across ages. The wider study: In model experiments, template switching was able to capture about one barcoded beta molecule for every two T cells that were present.

Next came a second PCR, run for about 6 to 12 cycles, which used a sample-barcoded 5' primer along with a J-beta primer mix. In TCRdb, the 5' RACE reads were re-called with MiXCR into one record per CDR3 protein. The data show roughly 1.6 million distinct CDR3 sequences, roughly 32% seen once. The germline gives CDR1 DFQATT, CDR2 SNEGSKA (reference sequence). This CDR3 is built from 15 residues. Trimming removed 4 bases from V and 6 bases from J; junction bases left unmatched: 8. This rearrangement joins TRBV20-1 to TRBJ2-1; 11 bases agree with TRBD2. The sample taken for sequencing was blood. The receptor was derived from a woman aged 25 to 45 in good health. In DNA, the CDR3 is TGCAGTGCTACCGGACTAGCGGGTGGGGGCAATGAGCAGTTCTTC. Amino acids: CSATGLAGGGNEQFF.